This TCR beta chain was sequenced during a study of cytomegalovirus exposure and HLA in healthy donors. The assay was immunoSEQ multiplex PCR, and TCRdb's table has in-frame clones only and misses some. Seen here are some 40,000 clones, 85% to 95% observed once, and the top ten hold 3% to 3.5%. Germline V lookup: CDR1 SGDLS, CDR2 YYNGEE. V lost 9 bases to trimming and J lost 2 bases, with 27 bases between them. The CDR3 sequence is 18 residues long. The TCR originated in a man younger than 30 in good health and CMV-seronegative. V usage is TRBV9 and J usage is TRBJ1-3; maybe TRBD1 (5 bases). Source material: PBMCs. The CDR3 nucleotides read TGTGCCACCATAGCGGTAGAGATTGGGGCGCCCGCTGGAAACACCATATATTTT. Translation: CATIAVEIGAPAGNTIYF. Together with reference TRBV9 and TRBJ1-3, the CDR3 gives the full variable domain: DSGVTQTPKHLITATGQRVTLRCSPRSGDLSVYWYQQSLDQGLQFLIQYYNGEERAKGNILERFSAQQFPDLHSELNLSSLELGDSALYFCATIAVEIGAPAGNTIYFGEGSWLTVV.